A single sample gave rise to the 2 T cell receptor beta chains below, sequenced in a study of blood T cell repertoires in COVID-19. The method was immunoSEQ multiplex PCR; TCRdb's version includes in-frame clones alone and lacks a portion of them. The sample carries 360,000 or so clones, more than 70% recorded once. Material for sequencing was peripheral blood. All receptors derive from a woman aged 60 to 75 with COVID-19, enrolled during active disease.

The V gene is TRBV28, the J gene TRBJ1-4, with D possibly TRBD1 on 6 matching bases. This CDR3 contains 14 residues. Trimming left V 5 bases short and J 2 bases short, with 9 bases between. Germline CDR1 and CDR2: MDHEN and SYDVKM. Written as DNA, the CDR3 is TGTGCCAGCAGTCCCCAGGGGACTAATGAAAAACTGTTTTTT. Translated: CASSPQGTNEKLFF.

The chain joins TRBV4-2 to TRBJ1-5; 8 positions agree with TRBD1. Germline V lookup: CDR1 LGHNA, CDR2 YNFKEQ. CDR3 length: 18 amino acids. With V trimmed by 0 bases and J by 6 bases, 13 bases remained unmatched. CDR3 in amino acids: CASSQDRPWTGTGQPQHF. The CDR3 DNA reads TGTGCCAGCAGCCAAGATCGGCCGTGGACAGGGACGGGTCAGCCCCAGCATTTT.